Each of the 16 T cell receptor beta chains below was sequenced from the same sample in a study of shared T cell receptors in the human thymus. TCRdb keeps only in-frame clones here, not all; method: immunoSEQ multiplex PCR. Among some 700,000 clones, roughly 85% were seen once, and the ten largest hold around 0.01%. The same data also contributed to another study, on human thymus T cells.

Sequencing was carried out using thymocytes. These receptors came from a girl under two years old with a congenital heart defect.

The chain joins TRBV11-2 to TRBJ2-1, with 7 nucleotides matching TRBD2. This CDR3 region has 15 residues. V gave up 5 bases and J gave up 10 bases; unmatched junction bases: 14. Germline V gene lookup returns CDR1 SGHAT and CDR2 FQNNGV. CDR3 residues: CASSERAGSPGEQFF. In DNA form, the CDR3 reads TGTGCCAGCAGCGAGAGAGCGGGGAGCCCCGGGGAGCAGTTCTTC.

This clone was seen once. This chain connects TRBV7-9 to TRBJ2-4; 13 bases map to TRBD2. This CDR3 region has 15 residues. In germline, CDR1 is SEHNR, CDR2 FQNEAQ (reference sequence). V lost 4 bases, J lost 13 bases, and 10 bases stayed unmatched. The CDR3 DNA sequence: TGTGCCAGCAGCTATACTAGCGGGGGGGTGAAGATCCAGTACTTC. This gives the protein CASSYTSGGVKIQYF.

The CDR3 DNA is TGTGCCAGCAGCTTAACAGGGCGTAGAATCAACACTGAAGCTTTCTTT. It codes for CASSLTGRRINTEAFF. This sequence joins TRBV5-6 and TRBJ1-1, with a weak D call TRBD1 (6 bases). V was clipped by 2 bases and J by 2 bases, with 16 bases between them. CDR3 length equals 16 residues. CDR1 SGHDT and CDR2 YYEEEE come from the germline V gene.

The rearrangement joins TRBV29-1 to TRBJ1-1, with TRBD1 identical over 7 bases. The CDR3 is made up of 13 amino acids. Looked up from germline, CDR1 is SQVTM and CDR2 is ANQGSEA. The V gene end was trimmed by 6 bases and the J gene end by 0 bases; junction bases not matched to a gene: 4. CDR3 sequence: CSVAGQLNTEAFF. Here the CDR3 DNA reads TGCAGCGTGGCGGGACAGCTGAACACTGAAGCTTTCTTT.

This sequence joins TRBV28 and TRBJ2-7; no reliable D call. The CDR3 length is 16 residues. Per germline, CDR1 MDHEN and CDR2 SYDVKM. The V and J ends lost 2 bases and 0 bases respectively, with 14 bases between them. As DNA, the CDR3 is TGTGCCAGCAGTTTACTACAACAGAACCCCTCCTACGAGCAGTACTTC. Translated: CASSLLQQNPSYEQYF.

This clone was recorded a few times. The chain recombines TRBV25-1 with TRBJ1-6; tentatively, D is TRBD1 (5 bases). This CDR3 contains 10 residues. Germline V lookup: CDR1 MGHDK, CDR2 SYGVNS. Trimming cost V 9 bases and J 10 bases, with 7 bases left between them. The CDR3 sequence: CASWGSPLHF. As DNA, the CDR3 is TGTGCCAGTTGGGGCTCACCCCTCCACTTT.

The chain has TRBV4-2 and TRBJ1-5; 11 bases agree with TRBD1. The length of the CDR3 is 15 residues. Germline-derived CDR1 and CDR2 are LGHNA and YNFKEQ. V gave up 4 bases and J gave up 6 bases; unmatched junction bases: 5. The DNA for the CDR3 is TGTGCCAGCAGCCCCGGACAGGGGGCGTCTCAGCCCCAGCATTTT. This gives the protein CASSPGQGASQPQHF.

The chain couples TRBV5-1 to TRBJ2-7; perhaps TRBD2 as D (5 bases). Trimming removed 4 bases at V and 1 base at J, with 18 bases between. The CDR3 is 16 residues long. The germline V gene has CDR1 SGHRS and CDR2 YFSETQ. The CDR3 reads CASSPLLRERSYEQYF. The CDR3, as DNA: TGCGCCAGCAGCCCCCTTCTGAGGGAGCGATCCTACGAGCAGTACTTC.

V usage is TRBV5-4 and J usage is TRBJ1-3; possible D gene TRBD1, 5 bases. V dropped 6 bases and J dropped 0 bases, with 22 bases sitting between them. Germline assignment: CDR1 SGHNT and CDR2 YYREEE (reference sequence). The CDR3 contains 18 residues. The CDR3 DNA follows: TGTGCCAGCACCAACGGATCCAGTGATGACAGCTCTGGAAACACCATATATTTT. This translates into CASTNGSSDDSSGNTIYF.

The rearrangement uses TRBV5-6 and TRBJ2-5; tentatively, D is TRBD1 (6 bases). CDR1 SGHDT and CDR2 YYEEEE come from the germline V gene. V was pared by 0 bases and J by 1 base, with 22 bases between. The CDR3 has 19 amino acids. CDR3 region: CASSLVEQGTTKSQETQYF. The DNA for the CDR3 is TGTGCCAGCAGCTTGGTAGAGCAGGGGACCACGAAGAGCCAAGAGACCCAGTACTTC.

The chain has TRBV5-1 and TRBJ1-1; the D is unclear. V shed 0 bases and J shed 3 bases, with 6 bases lying between them. CDR1 and CDR2 (germline): SGHRS, YFSETQ. The CDR3 is 13 amino acids. In DNA, the CDR3 is TGCGCCAGCAGCTTGGAACAGCACACTGAAGCTTTCTTT. Translation: CASSLEQHTEAFF.

The rearrangement joins TRBV19 to TRBJ1-2; D gene unclear. This CDR3 has 12 amino acids. Germline assignment: CDR1 LNHDA and CDR2 SQIVND (reference sequence). With 3 bases removed from V and 13 bases from J, the gap between germline ends came to 15 bases. CDR3 sequence reads: CASSMLARSITF. In DNA form, the CDR3 reads TGTGCCAGTAGTATGTTAGCCAGATCAATCACCTTC.

The chain couples TRBV7-2 to TRBJ2-2; tentatively, D is TRBD2 (5 bases). V was cut by 1 base and J by 2 bases, with 17 bases left in between. Per the germline V gene, CDR1 is SGHTA and CDR2 is FQGNSA. The CDR3 extends over 18 amino acids. CDR3 sequence reads: CASSLGFPAGINTGELFF. The DNA for the CDR3 is TGTGCCAGCAGCTTAGGTTTCCCGGCCGGGATTAACACCGGGGAGCTGTTTTTT.

The chain uses TRBV15 and TRBJ2-5; D possibly corresponds to TRBD1 (5 bases). This CDR3 has 18 amino acids. V was pared by 0 bases and J by 11 bases, with 28 bases between. Germline CDR1 and CDR2: LNHNV and YYDKDF (reference sequence). The CDR3 here is CATSRDHPGHTPPDKQYF. The CDR3 bases are TGTGCCACCAGCAGAGATCACCCGGGTCACACACCCCCGGACAAGCAGTACTTC.

V usage is TRBV5-6 and J usage is TRBJ1-2, with 11 bases fitting TRBD1. Per the germline V gene, CDR1 is SGHDT and CDR2 is YYEEEE. The CDR3 runs to 16 residues. V lost 3 bases and J lost 4; bases outside the gene matches: 8. CDR3 residues: CASSSIGTGGLYGYTF. Here the CDR3 DNA reads TGTGCCAGCAGCTCGATCGGGACAGGGGGGCTCTATGGCTACACCTTC.

The chain couples TRBV5-6 to TRBJ1-2; the D gene is possibly TRBD1 (6 bases). The ends were cut back, 4 bases at V and 1 base at J, with 11 bases in the middle. The CDR3 covers 14 residues. CDR1 and CDR2 from the germline V gene are SGHDT and YYEEEE. The CDR3 DNA reads as TGTGCCAGCAGCACTGAGGACAGTAACTATGGCTACACCTTC. Its translation is CASSTEDSNYGYTF.